The 22 T cell receptor beta chains reported below all come from one sample, sequenced in a study of OX40 agonist ivuxolimab in advanced cancers. Method: immunoSEQ multiplex PCR; TCRdb's copy keeps in-frame clones and lacks some. The repertoire holds around 39,000 clones, with about 81% as singletons. The input for sequencing was CD4+ or CD8+ T cells sorted from blood, taken in a trial of the OX40 agonist ivuxolimab. The source is an adult with an advanced solid tumor such as melanoma, head and neck, liver or kidney cancer.

The chain couples TRBV4-1 to TRBJ1-5; D call uncertain. Deletions cut 1 base from V and 15 bases from J, with 22 bases between. Germline CDR1 and CDR2: MGHRA and YSYEKL. The CDR3 is 15 residues long. The CDR3 nucleotides read TGCGCCAGCAGCCAAGTTTCAGGCCGCCTCCCCAGACTGCATTTT. This sequence encodes CASSQVSGRLPRLHF.

The chain couples TRBV5-6 to TRBJ2-7, with D perhaps TRBD1 (5 bases). This CDR3 region has 15 residues. Germline V gives CDR1 SGHDT, CDR2 YYEEEE. V was clipped by 2 bases and J by 0 bases, with 12 bases between them. The CDR3 DNA sequence: TGTGCCAGCAGCTTTGAAGGCAGGGTCTCCTACGAGCAGTACTTC. Translating gives CASSFEGRVSYEQYF.

This chain joins TRBV7-8 and TRBJ1-2; no clear D. This CDR3 is built from 14 residues. CDR1 and CDR2 (germline): SGHVS, FQNEAQ. Trimming shortened V by 1 base and J by 3 bases, and 9 bases separated the two germline ends. In DNA form, the CDR3 reads TGTGCCAGCAGCTTAGATACGTGGGACTATGGCTACACCTTC. Residues: CASSLDTWDYGYTF.

V gene TRBV7-9 combines with J gene TRBJ1-5; TRBD1 is a possible D gene (5 bases). Deletions cut 5 bases from V and 2 bases from J, with 19 bases between. Germline loops: CDR1 SEHNR, CDR2 FQNEAQ (reference sequence). The CDR3 totals 17 residues. CDR3 in amino acids: CASSASFGAQGNQPQHF. DNA of the CDR3: TGTGCCAGCAGCGCCTCTTTCGGGGCCCAGGGCAATCAGCCCCAGCATTTT.

The chain employs TRBV9 and TRBJ1-3; D is undetermined. Germline assignment: CDR1 SGDLS and CDR2 YYNGEE. V lost 0 bases and J 0 bases, leaving 4 bases between the germline ends. The CDR3 covers 14 residues. The CDR3 is CASSVGSSGNTIYF. The DNA for the CDR3 is TGTGCCAGCAGCGTAGGAAGCTCTGGAAACACCATATATTTT.

This clone was detected once. This chain joins TRBV6-5 and TRBJ1-2; 10 bases match TRBD1. With V trimmed by 4 bases and J by 8 bases, 10 bases remained unmatched. Germline CDR1 reads MNHEY; CDR2 reads SVGAGI. This CDR3 contains 15 residues. CDR3 amino acids: CASSSPGQGFIGYTF. The DNA for the CDR3 is TGTGCCAGCAGTTCACCGGGACAGGGGTTTATAGGCTACACCTTC.

The chain has TRBV5-1 and TRBJ2-1, with D possibly being TRBD2 (5 bases). Per germline, CDR1 SGHRS and CDR2 YFSETQ. Trimming took 1 base from V and 8 from J, leaving 16 bases between them. CDR3 size: 15 residues. The CDR3 sequence: CASSLRETLRDEQFF. The CDR3 DNA follows: TGCGCCAGCAGCTTGCGGGAAACTCTCCGCGATGAGCAGTTCTTC.

J is TRBJ1-4 and V is TRBV30; 12 bases line up with TRBD1. In germline, CDR1 is GTSNPN, CDR2 SVGIG (reference sequence). With V trimmed by 3 bases and J by 5 bases, 7 bases remained unmatched. There are 16 residues in the CDR3. CDR3 nucleotide sequence: TGTGCCTGGAGCCTTGGGACAGGGGGCGCGAATGAAAAACTGTTTTTT. It encodes CAWSLGTGGANEKLFF.

The chain joins TRBV28 to TRBJ2-7; 7 bases are shared with TRBD1. Germline CDR1 is MDHEN and CDR2 is SYDVKM. There are 15 residues in the CDR3. The V segment lost 3 bases and the J segment 0 bases; nucleotides outside the gene matches: 5. CDR3 DNA: TGTGCCAGCAGTTTCCGGACAGGCAGCTCCTACGAGCAGTACTTC. Translation gives CASSFRTGSSYEQYF.

This sequence joins TRBV6-5 and TRBJ1-6; D uncertain. This CDR3 has 16 residues. Trimming took off 0 bases at V and 2 bases at J, with 8 bases between the two ends. Per the germline V gene, CDR1 is MNHEY and CDR2 is SVGAGI. The CDR3 protein is CASSYSFTAYNSPLHF. Written as DNA, the CDR3 is TGTGCCAGCAGTTACTCGTTTACAGCCTATAATTCACCCCTCCACTTT.

The chain carries TRBV2 and TRBJ2-7, with D perhaps matching TRBD2 (5 bases). V was clipped by 8 bases and J by 4 bases, with 12 bases between them. CDR1 is SNHLY, CDR2 FYNNEI, per germline. The CDR3 extends over 12 amino acids. The CDR3 region is CASGSEEYEQYF. The CDR3 DNA reads as TGTGCCAGCGGGAGTGAAGAGTACGAGCAGTACTTC.

The chain carries TRBV9 and TRBJ2-5; 8 bases line up with TRBD2. Losses at the gene ends were 3 bases for V and 5 bases for J; bases not matched to a gene: 12. CDR3 length: 16 amino acids. Germline CDR1 is SGDLS and CDR2 is YYNGEE. In DNA, the CDR3 is TGTGCCAGCAGCGGGGGAAGCGGGGGTAACGGGGAGACCCAGTACTTC. This codes for CASSGGSGGNGETQYF.

The V and J genes are TRBV5-4 and TRBJ2-7; 7 nucleotides line up with TRBD1. Unmatched junction bases numbered 0, after V lost 2 bases and J lost 7 bases. The CDR3 runs to 11 residues. Germline V gene sequence: CDR1 SGHNT, CDR2 YYREEE (reference sequence). CDR3 nucleotides: TGTGCCAGCAGCTTCAGGGGGGAGCAGTACTTC. As protein: CASSFRGEQYF.

The gene calls are TRBV27 and TRBJ1-1; a possible D gene is TRBD1 (6 bases). V was pared by 4 bases and J by 0 bases, with 12 bases between. The CDR3 length is 15 residues. The germline V gene has CDR1 MNHEY and CDR2 SMNVEV (reference sequence). The CDR3 bases are TGTGCCAGCAGTTCCCGACAGGATATGAACACTGAAGCTTTCTTT. Translating it yields CASSSRQDMNTEAFF.

This rearrangement joins TRBV30 to TRBJ2-2; D may match TRBD1 or TRBD2 (5 bases each). V lost 2 bases, J lost 2 bases, and 12 bases lay in between. The V gene's germline CDR1 is GTSNPN and CDR2 SVGIG (reference sequence). This CDR3 region has 15 residues. The CDR3 nucleotides are TGTGCCTGGAGTCGGGGCAGAACCAACACCGGGGAGCTGTTTTTT. Its protein is CAWSRGRTNTGELFF.

This chain connects TRBV6-1 to TRBJ2-3, with 10 bases aligning to TRBD1. This CDR3 spans 14 amino acids. The junction had 5 bases not matched to a gene; V was cut back by 8 bases and J by 3 bases. CDR1 and CDR2 (germline): MNHNS, SASEGT. CDR3 loop: CASEAGQGTDTQYF. In nucleotides, the CDR3 is TGTGCCAGCGAGGCGGGACAGGGGACAGATACGCAGTATTTT.

The chain couples TRBV28 to TRBJ2-3; possibly TRBD1 for D (6 bases). There are 14 residues in the CDR3. The V gene's germline CDR1 is MDHEN and CDR2 SYDVKM. V was shortened by 5 bases and J by 9 bases, with 18 bases between the two germline ends. This chain's CDR3 is CASSPDPGTLTQYF. Here the CDR3 DNA reads TGTGCCAGCAGTCCGGATCCCGGGACATTAACGCAGTATTTT.

This clone was seen a single time. The V gene is TRBV7-9, the J gene TRBJ2-4, with D perhaps assigned TRBD1 or TRBD2 (5 bases each). Looked up from germline, CDR1 is SEHNR and CDR2 is FQNEAQ (reference sequence). The CDR3 spans 15 residues. V was clipped by 4 bases and J by 4 bases, with 14 bases between them. The CDR3 DNA reads as TGTGCCAGCAGCTCCCGCCGGGACCCAAAAAACATTCAGTACTTC. It specifies CASSSRRDPKNIQYF.

The chain couples TRBV16 to TRBJ1-2; the match to TRBD1 covers 7 bases. The CDR3 runs to 14 residues. After removal of 4 bases from V and 4 bases from J, the junction contained 6 bases not matched to a gene. CDR1 is KGHSY, CDR2 FQNENV, per germline. This CDR3 reads CASSRLGQVYGYTF. The CDR3 nucleotides are TGTGCCAGCAGCCGCCTCGGACAGGTCTATGGCTACACCTTC.

This clone came up once. The V gene is TRBV19, the J gene TRBJ1-1; no clear D gene. V gave up 7 bases and J gave up 2 bases, with 14 bases separating them. This CDR3 has 14 residues. In germline, CDR1 is LNHDA, CDR2 SQIVND (reference sequence). This CDR3 reads CASIERLQNTEAFF. As DNA, the CDR3 is TGTGCCAGTATTGAGCGCCTGCAAAACACTGAAGCTTTCTTT.

This chain uses TRBV15 with TRBJ2-7, with 9 bases identical to TRBD2. The CDR3 is made up of 18 amino acids. Germline CDR1 reads LNHNV; CDR2 reads YYDKDF (reference sequence). Germline trimming cut 3 bases from V and 0 bases from J; bases unmatched to any gene: 12. CDR3 in amino acids: CATSSFRGAGGFSYEQYF. CDR3 nucleotide sequence: TGTGCCACCAGCAGCTTCAGGGGAGCGGGGGGTTTCTCCTACGAGCAGTACTTC.

This clone was observed once. The V and J genes are TRBV7-9 and TRBJ1-1, with 8 bases identical to TRBD1. The V and J ends lost 4 bases and 6 bases, in that order; junction bases with no gene match: 13. The CDR3 has 16 amino acids. Germline V gene data show CDR1 as SEHNR and CDR2 as FQNEAQ (reference sequence). The CDR3, as DNA: TGTGCCAGCAGCTCCTCTCAGGGGACAGGAAATTCTGAAGCTTTCTTT. Amino acids: CASSSSQGTGNSEAFF.